What follows are 28 T cell receptor beta chains derived from one specimen sequenced in a study of T cell changes during pregnancy in multiple sclerosis (dated by TCRdb to between 2017 and 2020). The protocol used for the library was the immunoSEQ multiplex PCR assay. In its TCRdb copy, this immuneACCESS table keeps in-frame sequences only and misses some clones. Where compared with another copy, unresolved V genes explain less than half of these, and the others have no known cause. In all, the sample holds 35,000 or so clones, and 92% of those were seen once. The ten biggest clones cover under 0.55% of the sample. The sample consisted of CD4+ T cells from peripheral blood mononuclear cells, taken after pregnancy. These TCRs come from a female donor with multiple sclerosis, enrolled in a pregnancy study.

In this sample, this clone turned up once. The rearrangement links TRBV4-2 to TRBJ2-7; TRBD1 aligns across 10 bases. This CDR3 has 14 residues. Per germline, CDR1 LGHNA and CDR2 YNFKEQ. V lost 5 bases and J lost 5; bases outside the gene matches: 6. The CDR3 region is CASSAPGTGDEQYF. CDR3 in DNA: TGTGCCAGCAGCGCTCCCGGGACAGGGGACGAGCAGTACTTC.

The rearrangement uses TRBV7-2 and TRBJ2-2; TRBD1 might be the D (6 bases). This CDR3 contains 15 residues. Germline CDR1 reads SGHTA; CDR2 reads FQGNSA. V was shortened by 0 bases and J by 4 bases, with 9 bases between the two germline ends. The CDR3 here is CASSLAQGGTGELFF. CDR3 DNA: TGTGCCAGCAGCTTAGCACAGGGTGGCACCGGGGAGCTGTTTTTT.

V and J are TRBV30 and TRBJ2-6; unclear D gene. This CDR3 spans 13 amino acids. V gave up 4 bases and J gave up 5 bases, with 9 bases separating them. Germline V gives CDR1 GTSNPN, CDR2 SVGIG (reference sequence). This CDR3 reads CAWITGRANVLTF. DNA for the CDR3: TGTGCCTGGATTACTGGTAGGGCCAACGTCCTGACTTTC.

This chain uses TRBV2 with TRBJ1-6; D call uncertain. This CDR3 is 14 amino acids long. CDR1 SNHLY and CDR2 FYNNEI come from the germline V gene. The ends were cut back, 0 bases at V and 12 bases at J, with 12 bases in the middle. In DNA, the CDR3 is TGTGCCAGCAGTGAAGCGAGCGCCTCATTACCCCTCCACTTT. Protein sequence: CASSEASASLPLHF.

This chain uses TRBV5-5 with TRBJ2-2; D is unresolved. Germline CDR1 is SGHKS and CDR2 is YYEKEE (reference sequence). The CDR3 has 15 amino acids. Between the trimmed V and J ends, which lost 4 bases and 2 bases, there was a span of 12 bases. The CDR3 reads CASSLSFLNTGELFF. DNA for the CDR3: TGTGCCAGCAGCCTGTCCTTTCTTAACACCGGGGAGCTGTTTTTT.

The chain recombines TRBV6-5 with TRBJ2-3; 11 nucleotides agree with TRBD2. The junction had 5 bases not matched to a gene; V was cut back by 6 bases and J by 9 bases. The CDR3 has 13 amino acids. Germline V gene sequence: CDR1 MNHEY, CDR2 SVGAGI. The CDR3 bases are TGTGCCAGCAGAACTAGCGGGGGTATCACGCAGTATTTT. Translated: CASRTSGGITQYF.

The chain recombines TRBV4-3 with TRBJ1-1, with no clear D. There are 15 residues in the CDR3. V shed 2 bases and J shed 0 bases, with 10 bases lying between them. CDR1 is LGHNA and CDR2 is YSLEER in the germline V gene. The CDR3 DNA is TGCGCCAGCAGCCAATCGGAGACGGTGAACACTGAAGCTTTCTTT. Amino acids: CASSQSETVNTEAFF.

The chain uses TRBV7-7 and TRBJ2-3, with 9 bases that match TRBD2. The V segment lost 2 bases and the J segment 0 bases; nucleotides outside the gene matches: 3. The CDR3 length is 16 residues. Germline V gene data show CDR1 as SSHAT and CDR2 as FNYEAQ (reference sequence). CDR3 nucleotides: TGTGCCAGCAGCTTATTAGCGGGGGCCAGCACAGATACGCAGTATTTT. This sequence encodes CASSLLAGASTDTQYF.

V usage is TRBV6-1 and J usage is TRBJ2-7; D ambiguous. Germline V CDR1 and CDR2: MNHNS, SASEGT. This CDR3 region has 15 residues. Trimming pared 5 bases from V and 0 bases from J, leaving 14 bases between. The DNA of the CDR3 is TGTGCCAGCAGTCAAGACCCACGAGGCTCCTACGAGCAGTACTTC. Translated: CASSQDPRGSYEQYF.

The chain carries TRBV27 and TRBJ2-2; D might be TRBD2 (5 bases). The germline V gene encodes CDR1 MNHEY and CDR2 SMNVEV (reference sequence). The V end lost 3 bases, the J end lost 0 bases, and 11 bases lay between the germline ends. This CDR3 comprises 16 residues. CDR3 coding DNA: TGTGCCAGCAGTTTGAGGGCCAGTACGAACACCGGGGAGCTGTTTTTT. This sequence encodes CASSLRASTNTGELFF.

The CDR3 region is CASSPRQGFTEAFF. CDR3 DNA sequence: TGTGCCAGCAGCCCCCGACAGGGGTTCACTGAAGCTTTCTTT. The V call is TRBV7-9, the J call TRBJ1-1; 8 bases agree with TRBD1. J lost 4 bases, V lost 5 bases, and 6 bases had no gene match. The germline V gene has CDR1 SEHNR and CDR2 FQNEAQ (reference sequence). The CDR3 covers 14 residues.

The chain couples TRBV7-9 to TRBJ2-1, with 8 bases matching TRBD1. Germline values: CDR1 SEHNR, CDR2 FQNEAQ (reference sequence). After removal of 3 bases from V and 5 bases from J, the junction contained 15 bases not matched to a gene. CDR3 size: 18 residues. CDR3 nucleotide sequence: TGTGCCAGCAGCTTCCCCCCTGGGGGGACAGGTGGGGACAATGAGCAGTTCTTC. Translation: CASSFPPGGTGGDNEQFF.

This chain uses TRBV7-7 with TRBJ2-5; D uncertain. CDR1 is SSHAT and CDR2 is FNYEAQ in the germline V gene (reference sequence). Trimming shortened V by 0 bases and J by 5 bases, and 13 bases separated the two germline ends. This CDR3 contains 15 residues. The DNA for the CDR3 is TGTGCCAGCAGCTTAGCGCATGGGCTTCCGGAGACCCAGTACTTC. Translated: CASSLAHGLPETQYF.

This rearrangement joins TRBV7-2 to TRBJ1-2; TRBD1 matches at 9 bases. The CDR3 runs to 13 residues. V lost 4 bases to trimming and J lost 8 bases; unmatched junction nucleotides: 5. Germline V lookup: CDR1 SGHTA, CDR2 FQGNSA. CDR3 sequence reads: CASSWTGVEGYTF. CDR3 DNA sequence: TGTGCCAGCAGCTGGACAGGGGTGGAAGGCTACACCTTC. Complete variable domain (other parts from reference TRBV7-2 and TRBJ1-2): GAGVSQSPSNKVTEKGKDVELRCDPISGHTALYWYRQSLGQGLEFLIYFQGNSAPDKSGLPSDRFSAERTGGSVSTLTIQRTQQEDSAVYLCASSWTGVEGYTFGSGTRLTVV.

The chain carries TRBV10-2 and TRBJ1-3; D is possibly TRBD1 (6 bases). The CDR3 consists of 16 residues. V shed 9 bases and J shed 2 bases, with 20 bases lying between them. The V gene's germline CDR1 is WSHSY and CDR2 SAAADI. CDR3 protein: CASHSTGPITGNTIYF. CDR3 in DNA: TGCGCCAGTCATTCTACAGGGCCAATAACTGGAAACACCATATATTTT.

The rearrangement joins TRBV19 to TRBJ1-5, with D possibly being TRBD1 (6 bases). V shed 2 bases and J shed 3 bases, with 14 bases lying between them. The CDR3 totals 16 residues. Germline V gene sequence: CDR1 LNHDA, CDR2 SQIVND (reference sequence). CDR3 nucleotide sequence: TGTGCCAGTAGTATAAGGTCGGACAGTAACAATCAGCCCCAGCATTTT. It encodes CASSIRSDSNNQPQHF.

The chain has TRBV7-2 and TRBJ1-2; 7 nucleotides line up with TRBD1. This CDR3 region has 14 residues. Germline CDR1 and CDR2: SGHTA and FQGNSA. With 3 bases clipped from V and 6 bases from J, the junction kept 7 bases outside the gene matches. CDR3 nucleotide sequence: TGTGCCAGCAGCTTGACAGGGCTTGTCGATGGCTACACCTTC. The encoded protein is CASSLTGLVDGYTF.

The chain employs TRBV2 and TRBJ1-4; D is unresolved. This CDR3 has 13 amino acids. The germline V gene has CDR1 SNHLY and CDR2 FYNNEI. V gave up 4 bases and J gave up 4 bases, with 7 bases separating them. The CDR3 region is CASSGRFNEKLFF. The CDR3 nucleotides read TGTGCCAGCAGTGGGCGGTTTAATGAAAAACTGTTTTTT.

On this clone: A read error may account for a junction end that differs from germline. The chain uses TRBV13 and TRBJ2-7; D is unclear. Per the germline V gene, CDR1 is PRHDT and CDR2 is FYEKMQ (reference sequence). CDR3 length equals 15 residues. Here the CDR3 DNA reads TGTGCCAGCAGCTTAGGCCGACACGGCTCCTCCGAGCAGTACTTC. This encodes CASSLGRHGSSEQYF.

J is TRBJ2-1 and V is TRBV6-1, with TRBD1 as a possible D gene (5 bases). The V gene lost 4 bases and the J gene lost 4 bases, with 14 bases spanning the gap. Germline lookup yields CDR1 MNHNS and CDR2 SASEGT. The CDR3 spans 15 residues. CDR3 nucleotides: TGTGCCAGCAGTGGTGTTCGACAGAGATACAATGAGCAGTTCTTC. Translating it yields CASSGVRQRYNEQFF.

This clone was detected once. Germline and junction disagree at one end, which may indicate a read error. Other DNA sequences in the sample encode the same CDR3. The chain couples TRBV2 to TRBJ2-7; 7 bases fit TRBD1. Germline lookup yields CDR1 SNHLY and CDR2 FYNNEI. The CDR3 consists of 16 residues. CDR3 in amino acids: CASSTKQGRSSYEQYF. CDR3 nucleotides: TGTGCCAGCAGTACTAAACAGGGGAGAAGCTCCTACGAGCAATACTTC.

This chain joins TRBV6-1 and TRBJ2-7; TRBD2 matches 12 bases. V was clipped by 6 bases and J by 3 bases; unmatched bases: 3. This CDR3 contains 14 residues. Germline V lookup: CDR1 MNHNS, CDR2 SASEGT. As DNA, the CDR3 is TGTGCCAGCAGCACTAGCGGGAGGATCTACGAGCAGTACTTC. Translating it yields CASSTSGRIYEQYF.

The CDR3 sequence is CASSQRATSKETQYF. The CDR3 nucleotides read TGTGCCAGCAGCCAGCGGGCGACCTCGAAAGAGACCCAGTACTTC. This sequence joins TRBV7-2 and TRBJ2-5; TRBD2 might be the D (6 bases). CDR1 and CDR2 (germline): SGHTA, FQGNSA. V lost 5 bases and J lost 3, with 16 bases in between. The CDR3 loop spans 15 amino acids.

The chain employs TRBV6-5 and TRBJ2-7; 7 bases are a match to TRBD1. CDR3 length: 16 residues. The germline gives CDR1 MNHEY, CDR2 SVGAGI. The ends lost 2 bases at V and 3 bases at J; junction bases unmatched: 10. CDR3 residues: CASSYRGQRAFYEQYF. The CDR3 DNA sequence: TGTGCCAGCAGTTACAGGGGACAGAGAGCATTCTACGAGCAGTACTTC.

The genes are TRBV7-9 and TRBJ1-4; D may be TRBD1 (5 bases). CDR1 and CDR2 from the germline V gene are SEHNR and FQNEAQ (reference sequence). CDR3 size: 17 residues. The ends were cut back, 6 bases at V and 8 bases at J, with 25 bases in the middle. This CDR3 reads CASSPVNWGSNYEKLFF. DNA for the CDR3: TGTGCCAGCAGTCCCGTTAATTGGGGCAGCAATTACGAAAAACTGTTTTTT.

This clone was counted a single time. The CDR3 nucleotides read TGTGCCAGCAGCTTAGTTCAGACAAACACTGAAGCTTTCTTT. It specifies CASSLVQTNTEAFF. The chain joins TRBV7-6 to TRBJ1-1; D call uncertain. The V gene lost 1 base and the J gene lost 2 bases, with 8 bases spanning the gap. CDR3 length: 14 amino acids. Germline CDR1 reads SGHVS; CDR2 reads FNYEAQ. Combining the CDR3 with reference TRBV7-6 and TRBJ1-1 gives the whole variable domain GAGVSQSPRYKVTKRGQDVALRCDPISGHVSLYWYRQALGQGPEFLTYFNYEAQQDKSGLPNDRFSAERPEGSISTLTIQRTEQRDSAMYRCASSLVQTNTEAFFGQGTRLTVV.

The chain links TRBV28 to TRBJ2-7; D may be TRBD1 (6 bases). The germline V gene has CDR1 MDHEN and CDR2 SYDVKM. This CDR3 contains 15 residues. With 3 bases removed from V and 0 bases from J, the gap between germline ends came to 12 bases. The CDR3 spells CASSLLGALSYEQYF. CDR3 DNA: TGTGCCAGCAGTTTGCTGGGGGCTCTCTCCTACGAGCAGTACTTC. Drawing the rest from reference TRBV28 and TRBJ2-7, the complete variable domain is DVKVTQSSRYLVKRTGEKVFLECVQDMDHENMFWYRQDPGLGLRLIYFSYDVKMKEKGDIPEGYSVSREKKERFSLILESASTNQTSMYLCASSLLGALSYEQYFGPGTRLTVT.

The gene calls are TRBV5-1 and TRBJ2-3, with 10 bases that match TRBD2. CDR1 is SGHRS and CDR2 is YFSETQ in the germline V gene. The CDR3 runs to 17 residues. With 0 bases clipped from V and 1 base from J, the junction kept 5 bases outside the gene matches. CDR3 loop: CASSLAGGLAGTDTQYF. The DNA for the CDR3 is TGCGCCAGCAGCTTGGCCGGTGGACTAGCGGGCACAGATACGCAGTATTTT.